The entry below gives a single T cell receptor (beta chain) sequence along with its context. What it recognizes is unknown. The source of the sample is a study of CD8+ T cells in alopecia areata. Study-wide context: It was 6 to 18 months of tofacitinib, and then there were 6 months off drug. Overall study findings and caveats: Amid tofacitinib therapy, many expanded lesional clones stayed present in scalp and blood.

This sample's treatment: oral pan-JAK inhibitor, 5-10 mg twice daily. Alopecia areata patients provided lesional scalp punch biopsies and peripheral blood. cDNA serving as the sequencing template came from extracted, reverse transcribed RNA. Repertoires were generated with immunoSEQ multiplex PCR, while TCRdb's copy carries only in-frame clones and drops some. The repertoire consists of 130,000 or so clones, with over 60% occurring once and the leading ten covering around 5.7%. The V and J ends lost 6 bases and 4 bases, in that order; junction bases with no gene match: 10. Germline loops: CDR1 SGHDT, CDR2 YYEEEE. The CDR3 is 15 amino acids.

The gene calls are TRBV5-6 and TRBJ2-3, with TRBD2 identical over 8 bases. The receptor was derived from a human donor with alopecia areata. The specimen comprised CD4+ T cells sorted from blood, sampled at week 4, from a patient treated with tofacitinib. CDR3 amino acids: CASKIAGTPADTQYF. The CDR3 DNA reads as TGTGCCAGCAAGATAGCGGGAACGCCTGCAGATACGCAGTATTTT.